The present T cell receptor (beta chain) was sequenced within a study of control samples from healthy donors and cancer patients. Germline-derived CDR1 and CDR2 are MDHEN and SYDVKM. Trimming left V 1 base short and J 3 bases short, with 10 bases between. The CDR3 is 15 residues long. Repertoires were generated with immunoSEQ multiplex PCR, while TCRdb's copy carries only in-frame clones and drops some. The sample lists 100,000 to 150,000 clones, roughly 92% seen once, with less than 7% in the top ten. The receptor was isolated from a man younger than 35 in good health. Sample: blood. The chain has TRBV28 and TRBJ1-5, with D possibly TRBD1 on 5 matching bases. CDR3 amino acids: CASSLSDRNNQPQHF. The DNA of the CDR3 is TGTGCCAGCAGTTTATCCGACAGAAACAATCAGCCCCAGCATTTT.